One and the same sample provided the 15 T cell receptor beta chains below, sequenced in a study of T-cell memory formation after mild COVID-19. TCRdb re-called the 5' RACE reads with MiXCR, one entry per CDR3 protein. The table records about 200,000 distinct CDR3 sequences, 9.5% to 10% of them present only once. The sample comprised PBMCs or a T cell subset sorted from them (not recorded which). All receptors derive from a man aged 18 to 29 who had mild COVID-19 (a few samples of this study predate the infection). Cell type and time point are not known.

This clonotype was counted many times. The V call is TRBV5-1, the J call TRBJ2-5, with no clear D. This CDR3 has 13 amino acids. Germline lookup yields CDR1 SGHRS and CDR2 YFSETQ. Trimming left V 0 bases short and J 1 base short, with 4 bases between. The CDR3 sequence is CASSLGTQETQYF. The CDR3 coding sequence is TGCGCCAGCAGCTTGGGGACCCAAGAGACCCAGTACTTC.

This clonotype was recorded at least ten times. This chain uses TRBV12-3 or TRBV12-4 with TRBJ1-5, with TRBD1 matching 8 bases. After removal of 7 bases from V and 7 bases from J, the junction contained 6 bases not matched to a gene. The CDR3 length is 13 residues. In DNA form, the CDR3 reads TGTGCCAGCACCAAGGACAGGGACCAGCCCCAGCATTTT. Its translation: CASTKDRDQPQHF.

The J gene is TRBJ1-6, the V gene TRBV18; a possible D gene is TRBD1 (5 bases). CDR3 size: 14 residues. The germline V gene has CDR1 KGHSH and CDR2 LQKENI. The germline V and J ends were trimmed by 3 bases and 10 bases, with 13 bases remaining between them. The CDR3 loop is CASSPESGGSPLHF. In DNA form, the CDR3 reads TGTGCCAGCTCACCGGAGTCCGGGGGGTCACCCCTCCACTTT.

This clonotype was seen more than once but under ten times. This chain links TRBV13 with TRBJ2-1; D gene uncertain. CDR1 is PRHDT, CDR2 FYEKMQ, per germline (reference sequence). CDR3 length equals 16 residues. V gave up 4 bases and J gave up 0 bases, with 13 bases separating them. The CDR3 is CASSSLAASSYNEQFF. The CDR3 DNA reads as TGTGCCAGCAGCTCACTTGCGGCAAGCTCCTACAATGAGCAGTTCTTC.

This clonotype was counted between two and nine times. This sequence joins TRBV6-5 and TRBJ2-7, with D perhaps TRBD1 (6 bases). Germline-derived CDR1 and CDR2 are MNHEY and SVGAGI. Trimming stripped 9 bases from V and 5 bases from J, with 11 bases between. The CDR3 has 11 amino acids. The CDR3 sequence is CARAQGDEQYV. Written as DNA, the CDR3 is TGTGCCAGGGCACAGGGCGACGAGCAGTACGTC.

This clonotype was found a few times. V is TRBV4-1 and J is TRBJ1-1; maybe TRBD1 (6 bases). V was clipped by 4 bases and J by 1 base, with 16 bases between them. The germline CDR1 and CDR2 sequences are MGHRA and YSYEKL. The CDR3 is 16 amino acids. The CDR3 sequence: CASSRGRQASNTEAFF. Here the CDR3 DNA reads TGCGCCAGCAGCCGAGGGAGACAGGCTTCGAACACTGAAGCTTTCTTT.

In this sample, this clonotype turned up many times. This chain connects TRBV7-3 to TRBJ1-2, with D possibly TRBD1 on 6 matching bases. The germline V gene has CDR1 SGHTA and CDR2 FQGTGA. Trimming shortened V by 5 bases and J by 6 bases, and 13 bases separated the two germline ends. The CDR3 runs 13 residues. CDR3: CASSPGHSNGYTF. CDR3 sequence (DNA): TGTGCCAGCAGCCCGGGACATAGCAATGGCTACACCTTC. The whole variable domain, remainder taken from reference TRBV7-3 and TRBJ1-2, is GAGVSQTPSNKVTEKGKYVELRCDPISGHTALYWYRQSLGQGPEFLIYFQGTGAADDSGLPNDRFFAVRPEGSVSTLKIQRTERGDSAVYLCASSPGHSNGYTFGSGTRLTVV.

The table lists this clonotype with a few counts. The rearrangement uses TRBV19 and TRBJ1-5; D unclear. Germline V gene lookup returns CDR1 LNHDA and CDR2 SQIVND (reference sequence). The length of the CDR3 is 15 residues. V was trimmed by 8 bases and J by 7 bases, leaving 21 bases between them. The CDR3 reads CASVVTALQEQPQHF. DNA of the CDR3: TGTGCCAGTGTGGTCACCGCTCTGCAGGAGCAGCCCCAGCATTTT.

This clonotype was seen at least ten times. The chain couples TRBV27 to TRBJ1-6; 8 nucleotides match TRBD1. The ends lost 4 bases at V and 6 bases at J; junction bases unmatched: 8. Germline values: CDR1 MNHEY, CDR2 SMNVEV (reference sequence). CDR3 size: 16 residues. The CDR3 DNA is TGTGCCAGCAGTTCGTTGCAGGGGGCAAGTAATTCACCCCTCCACTTT. Translation: CASSSLQGASNSPLHF.

This clonotype was seen ten or more times. The chain carries TRBV11-2 and TRBJ2-2; D ambiguous. Germline lookup yields CDR1 SGHAT and CDR2 FQNNGV. CDR3 length: 11 residues. Between the trimmed V and J ends, which lost 3 bases and 6 bases, there was a span of 2 bases. The CDR3 protein is CASSFPGELFF. The DNA of the CDR3 is TGTGCCAGCAGCTTCCCCGGGGAGCTGTTTTTT.

This clonotype was seen only a few times. The chain uses TRBV10-3 and TRBJ1-6; no reliable D call. The germline CDR1 and CDR2 sequences are ENHRY and SYGVKD. This CDR3 has 13 residues. V lost 6 bases and J 7 bases, leaving 10 bases between the germline ends. This CDR3 reads CAIRGRQNSPLHF. Here the CDR3 DNA reads TGTGCCATCAGAGGCCGGCAAAATTCACCCCTCCACTTT.

The chain couples TRBV6-5 to TRBJ1-1; the D gene is possibly TRBD1 (5 bases). From germline, CDR1 is MNHEY and CDR2 SVGAGI. This CDR3 spans 13 amino acids. Trimming removed 2 bases at V and 2 bases at J, with 6 bases between. Written as DNA, the CDR3 is TGTGCCAGCAGTTACCAGGGAAACACTGAAGCTTTCTTT. The encoded protein is CASSYQGNTEAFF.

This clonotype was observed a handful of times. The rearrangement joins TRBV4-2 to TRBJ2-1; 9 nucleotides line up with TRBD2. V dropped 1 base and J dropped 9; count of bases not matched to a gene: 10. Germline CDR1 LGHNA, CDR2 YNFKEQ. This CDR3 comprises 16 residues. Written as DNA, the CDR3 is TGTGCCAGCAGCCAAGCTCCTCCAGCGGGGGGACGTGAGCAGTTCTTC. It codes for CASSQAPPAGGREQFF.

V and J are TRBV7-2 and TRBJ2-7, with 7 positions matching TRBD1. The germline V gene has CDR1 SGHTA and CDR2 FQGNSA. The CDR3 consists of 14 residues. Trimming cost V 5 bases and J 4 bases; bases outside gene matches: 8. DNA for the CDR3: TGTGCCAGCAGCATGCGACAGGGATTATACGAGCAGTACTTC. Amino acid sequence: CASSMRQGLYEQYF.

This clonotype was found a few times. CDR3 bases: TGTGCCGCGAAAGTCCCGAACACCGGGGAGCTGTTTTTT. Translated, it gives CAAKVPNTGELFF. V gene TRBV6-1 combines with J gene TRBJ2-2, with unresolved D. Germline lookup yields CDR1 MNHNS and CDR2 SASEGT. The V and J ends lost 11 bases and 0 bases respectively, with 10 bases between them. The length of the CDR3 is 13 residues.